The 15 T cell receptor beta chains presented below share a single source sample, sequenced in a study of cytomegalovirus exposure and HLA in healthy donors. PCR was performed using 60 Vbeta and 13 Jbeta primers. This table comes from immunoSEQ multiplex PCR, and its TCRdb copy is limited to in-frame clones, with some not included. This sample yields more than 120,000 clones, of which over 80% are seen a single time; approximately 2.9% belongs to the top ten. The sample comprised PBMCs. The receptors stem from a woman in her twenties or thirties in good health and CMV-seronegative.

The chain recombines TRBV18 with TRBJ1-1; D remains unclear. CDR3 length: 14 amino acids. Germline V CDR1 and CDR2: KGHSH, LQKENI. Trimming cost V 3 bases and J 6 bases, with 14 bases left between them. The CDR3 DNA follows: TGTGCCAGCTCACCCGAAGGAGGGTTTTCTGAAGCTTTCTTT. Translating it yields CASSPEGGFSEAFF.

The chain carries TRBV19 and TRBJ1-1; D is ambiguous. Looked up from germline, CDR1 is LNHDA and CDR2 is SQIVND (reference sequence). The CDR3 spans 13 residues. The V gene lost 3 bases and the J gene lost 7 bases, with 12 bases spanning the gap. The CDR3 region is CASSMDWELEAFF. CDR3 in DNA: TGTGCCAGTAGTATGGACTGGGAACTTGAAGCTTTCTTT.

This clone was seen once. The chain's CDR3 is CASSLVSRVGNTQYF. In DNA form, the CDR3 reads TGTGCCAGCAGCTTGGTGTCCAGGGTTGGGAATACGCAGTATTTT. The V gene is TRBV5-8, the J gene TRBJ2-3, with TRBD1 as a possible D gene (5 bases). This CDR3 contains 15 residues. The ends were cut back, 0 bases at V and 7 bases at J, with 15 bases in the middle. From germline, CDR1 is SGHTS and CDR2 YDEGEE.

This rearrangement joins TRBV12-2 to TRBJ1-5; whether TRBD1, the table's D call, matches the DNA was not checked. TRBV12-2 is recorded as a pseudogene. The CDR3 loop spans 14 amino acids. The DNA for the CDR3 is TGTGCAAGTCGCCCTACAGGGGGCTTTCAGCCCCAGCATTTT. Its translation is CASRPTGGFQPQHF.

The chain joins TRBV19 to TRBJ2-5; TRBD2 matches 9 bases. Germline V CDR1 and CDR2: LNHDA, SQIVND (reference sequence). With 0 bases clipped from V and 2 bases from J, the junction kept 4 bases outside the gene matches. The CDR3 runs 16 residues. The CDR3 region has the DNA TGTGCCAGTAGTATAGACCCTAGCGGGGTACAAGAGACCCAGTACTTC. Translated: CASSIDPSGVQETQYF.

The chain employs TRBV5-1 and TRBJ2-6, with D maybe TRBD2 (6 bases). The ends were cut back, 1 base at V and 2 bases at J, with 7 bases in the middle. Per germline, CDR1 SGHRS and CDR2 YFSETQ. The CDR3 is 15 amino acids. In nucleotides, the CDR3 is TGCGCCAGCAGCTTGAGGGAGGCTGGGGCCAACGTCCTGACTTTC. Translating gives CASSLREAGANVLTF.

CDR3 bases: TGTGCCAGCAGCCCGACAGGACAGGTTTCTTCGTACGAGCAGTACTTC. It is translated as CASSPTGQVSSYEQYF. The V and J genes are TRBV7-2 and TRBJ2-7; TRBD1 aligns across 7 bases. The CDR3 spans 16 residues. J lost 4 bases, V lost 5 bases, and 14 bases had no gene match. Looked up from germline, CDR1 is SGHTA and CDR2 is FQGNSA.

This clone has a handful of counts. The gene calls are TRBV5-1 and TRBJ1-1; D is unresolved. Looked up from germline, CDR1 is SGHRS and CDR2 is YFSETQ. V was trimmed by 0 bases and J by 6 bases, leaving 12 bases between them. This CDR3 contains 14 residues. The CDR3 loop is CASSLDPGYPEAFF. CDR3 nucleotides: TGCGCCAGCAGCTTGGACCCAGGCTACCCTGAAGCTTTCTTT.

This chain connects TRBV4-1 to TRBJ2-1; TRBD2 agrees at 11 bases. Looked up from germline, CDR1 is MGHRA and CDR2 is YSYEKL. V shed 0 bases and J 8 bases; nucleotides not matched to a gene: 3. This CDR3 comprises 15 residues. The CDR3 DNA follows: TGCGCCAGCAGCCAAGATACTAGCGGGAGCTATGAGCAGTTCTTC. Translating it yields CASSQDTSGSYEQFF.

The V call is TRBV2, the J call TRBJ2-2; D might be TRBD1 (5 bases). V was trimmed by 6 bases and J by 4 bases, leaving 18 bases between them. This CDR3 spans 16 amino acids. CDR1 and CDR2 from the germline V gene are SNHLY and FYNNEI. The CDR3 loop is CASRASRSGITGELFF. In DNA, the CDR3 is TGTGCCAGCAGAGCCTCTAGGTCAGGGATCACCGGGGAGCTGTTTTTT.

This sequence joins TRBV7-9 and TRBJ2-7; 12 bases align to TRBD2. V dropped 4 bases and J dropped 2; count of bases not matched to a gene: 3. The germline V gene has CDR1 SEHNR and CDR2 FQNEAQ (reference sequence). The CDR3 sequence is 15 residues long. Here the CDR3 reads CASSSRTSGTYEQYF. CDR3 coding DNA: TGTGCCAGCAGCTCCAGGACTAGCGGGACCTACGAGCAGTACTTC.

The V gene is TRBV25-1, the J gene TRBJ2-2; D is perhaps TRBD1 (6 bases). The V end was cut by 6 bases, the J end by 5 bases, with 7 bases between. The CDR3 sequence is 12 residues long. Germline CDR1 reads MGHDK; CDR2 reads SYGVNS. The CDR3 spells CASRGGTGELFF. The DNA of the CDR3 is TGTGCCAGCAGAGGGGGAACCGGGGAGCTGTTTTTT.

The CDR3, as DNA: TGTGCCAGCAGCTTAATGTTGGGGGGTTCTGGAAACACCATATATTTT. Amino acids: CASSLMLGGSGNTIYF. This chain uses TRBV7-3 with TRBJ1-3; maybe TRBD1 (5 bases). Germline assignment: CDR1 SGHTA and CDR2 FQGTGA. V was clipped by 1 base and J by 1 base, with 11 bases between them. The CDR3 runs 16 residues.

This sequence joins TRBV11-1 and TRBJ2-1; 7 nucleotides align to TRBD2. Per the germline V gene, CDR1 is SGHAT and CDR2 is FQDESV (reference sequence). With V trimmed by 5 bases and J by 9 bases, 4 bases remained unmatched. There are 12 residues in the CDR3. CDR3 sequence reads: CASSRTRGEQFF. The DNA of the CDR3 is TGTGCCAGCAGCCGGACTAGGGGTGAGCAGTTCTTC.

V and J are TRBV4-1 and TRBJ1-1; no clear D gene. V was shortened by 0 bases and J by 5 bases, with 13 bases between the two germline ends. The CDR3 is 15 residues long. CDR1 and CDR2 from the germline V gene are MGHRA and YSYEKL. The CDR3 DNA follows: TGCGCCAGCAGCCAAGAGGCGCGGTACGGTACTGAAGCTTTCTTT. This encodes CASSQEARYGTEAFF.